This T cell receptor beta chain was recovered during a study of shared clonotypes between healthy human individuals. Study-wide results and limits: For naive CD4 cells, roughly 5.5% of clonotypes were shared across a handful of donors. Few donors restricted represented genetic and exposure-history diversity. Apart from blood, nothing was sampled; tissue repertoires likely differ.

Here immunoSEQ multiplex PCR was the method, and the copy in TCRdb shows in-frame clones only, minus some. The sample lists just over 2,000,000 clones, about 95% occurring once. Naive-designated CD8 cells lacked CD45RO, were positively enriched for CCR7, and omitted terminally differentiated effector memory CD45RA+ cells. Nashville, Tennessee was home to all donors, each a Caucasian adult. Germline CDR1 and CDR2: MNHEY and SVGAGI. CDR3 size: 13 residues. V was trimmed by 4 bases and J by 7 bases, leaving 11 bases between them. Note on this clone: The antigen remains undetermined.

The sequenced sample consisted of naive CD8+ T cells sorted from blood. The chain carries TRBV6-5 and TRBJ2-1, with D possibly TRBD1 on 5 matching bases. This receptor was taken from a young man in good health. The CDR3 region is CASSWQGINEQFF. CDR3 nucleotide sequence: TGTGCCAGCAGTTGGCAGGGAATTAATGAGCAGTTCTTC.